The sequence of this TCR beta chain was determined in a study of T cells in Graves' hyperthyroidism and ophthalmopathy. The CDR3 length is 15 residues. Germline CDR1 MGHRA, CDR2 YSYEKL. Trimming took 1 base from V and 4 from J, leaving 11 bases between them. Researchers amplified the TCR beta CDR3 regions from RNA transcripts. Using the HTBI primer set, a first-round RT-PCR was run on the TCR CDR3. TCRdb used MiXCR to reprocess the multiplex PCR reads, holding one entry per CDR3 protein. The sample shows roughly 710,000 distinct CDR3 sequences, around 40% of them seen only once. Graves' hyperthyroidism was deemed stable absent ophthalmopathy progression within 18 months.

The sequenced material came from blood. V usage is TRBV4-1 and J usage is TRBJ1-5; D unclear. This clonotype was obtained from a woman aged 40 to 50 with Graves' hyperthyroidism. Here the CDR3 DNA reads TGCGCCAGCAGCCAAGTTAGCAGCGAAAATCAGCCCCAGCATTTT. Protein sequence: CASSQVSSENQPQHF.